Shown below are 31 T cell receptor beta chains from a single sample sequenced in a study of blood T cell repertoires in COVID-19. TCRdb's table, derived via immunoSEQ multiplex PCR, lists solely in-frame clones and lacks some. The sample contains some 240,000 clones, 90% of which appear only once. The sequencing input was peripheral blood. These receptors originate from an older woman with COVID-19, enrolled during active disease.

V is TRBV7-2 and J is TRBJ2-3; TRBD1 matches at 7 bases. J lost 2 bases, V lost 5 bases, and 7 bases had no gene match. This CDR3 is built from 15 residues. Germline V gives CDR1 SGHTA, CDR2 FQGNSA. The CDR3 DNA is TGTGCCAGCAGCCCAGGGACAGCGATCACAGATACGCAGTATTTT. Protein product: CASSPGTAITDTQYF. The full variable domain, in which reference TRBV7-2 and TRBJ2-3 provide the parts outside the CDR3, is GAGVSQSPSNKVTEKGKDVELRCDPISGHTALYWYRQSLGQGLEFLIYFQGNSAPDKSGLPSDRFSAERTGGSVSTLTIQRTQQEDSAVYLCASSPGTAITDTQYFGPGTRLTVL.

This chain uses TRBV19 with TRBJ1-1; D is ambiguous. The ends were cut back, 2 bases at V and 0 bases at J, with 16 bases in the middle. Germline CDR1 is LNHDA and CDR2 is SQIVND (reference sequence). The CDR3 is 17 amino acids. This chain's CDR3 is CASSITPIRLMNTEAFF. As DNA, the CDR3 is TGTGCCAGTAGTATAACTCCCATCAGGTTAATGAACACTGAAGCTTTCTTT. Looking up the rest from reference TRBV19 and TRBJ1-1 gives the full variable domain: DGGITQSPKYLFRKEGQNVTLSCEQNLNHDAMYWYRQDPGQGLRLIYYSQIVNDFQKGDIAEGYSVSREKKESFPLTVTSAQKNPTAFYLCASSITPIRLMNTEAFFGQGTRLTVV.

The CDR3 nucleotides are TGTGCCAGCGCAGACAGGACTAACTATGGCTACACCTTC. It encodes CASADRTNYGYTF. J is TRBJ1-2 and V is TRBV19, with a possible D match to TRBD1 (6 bases). From germline, CDR1 is LNHDA and CDR2 SQIVND (reference sequence). The CDR3 runs 13 residues. Trimming removed 9 bases at V and 0 bases at J, with 11 bases between.

The CDR3 sequence: CASSVLIGTDLNYGYTF. CDR3 in DNA: TGTGCCAGCTCGGTTCTCATCGGGACAGACCTTAACTATGGCTACACCTTC. The chain links TRBV18 to TRBJ1-2; 7 positions match TRBD1. The germline gives CDR1 KGHSH, CDR2 LQKENI. This CDR3 contains 17 residues. V lost 6 bases and J lost 1; bases outside the gene matches: 14.

This clone was picked up one time. The rearrangement links TRBV20-1 to TRBJ1-4, with 10 nucleotides matching TRBD1. The trim removed 6 bases at V and 7 bases at J, leaving 14 bases unmatched. The CDR3 has 16 residues. Germline values: CDR1 DFQATT, CDR2 SNEGSKA (reference sequence). Here the CDR3 DNA reads TGCAGTGCAAGTCCCGGGACAGGGGTGGAGTCTGAAAAACTGTTTTTT. It specifies CSASPGTGVESEKLFF.

This chain uses TRBV7-9 with TRBJ1-3; D remains unclear. V lost 4 bases and J lost 0, with 13 bases in between. Germline CDR1 SEHNR, CDR2 FQNEAQ (reference sequence). This CDR3 has 16 amino acids. The CDR3 nucleotides read TGTGCCAGCAGCTCCTCTAGGCGAAGCTCTGGAAACACCATATATTTT. It codes for CASSSSRRSSGNTIYF. Together with reference TRBV7-9 and TRBJ1-3, the CDR3 gives the full variable domain: DTGVSQNPRHKITKRGQNVTFRCDPISEHNRLYWYRQTLGQGPEFLTYFQNEAQLEKSRLLSDRFSAERPKGSFSTLEIQRTEQGDSAMYLCASSSSRRSSGNTIYFGEGSWLTVV.

The V gene is TRBV13, the J gene TRBJ1-1; the match to TRBD1 covers 7 bases. The ends lost 4 bases at V and 4 bases at J; junction bases unmatched: 6. CDR1 and CDR2 (germline): PRHDT, FYEKMQ (reference sequence). This CDR3 has 14 residues. The CDR3 nucleotides are TGTGCCAGCAGCTCAACACAGGGGAGCACTGAAGCTTTCTTT. The encoded protein is CASSSTQGSTEAFF.

The chain joins TRBV12-5 to TRBJ1-2; TRBD1 agrees at 8 bases. The germline V gene encodes CDR1 LGHNT and CDR2 FRNRAP. Unmatched junction bases numbered 5, after V lost 1 base and J lost 4 bases. The length of the CDR3 is 15 residues. The CDR3 DNA reads TGTGCTAGTGGTTTGGGCCAGGGGGCCGGCTATGGCTACACCTTC. Protein: CASGLGQGAGYGYTF.

Only one count was recorded for this clone. The chain recombines TRBV7-9 with TRBJ2-1; 9 nucleotides line up with TRBD1. The V gene's germline CDR1 is SEHNR and CDR2 FQNEAQ (reference sequence). J gave up 8 bases and V 5 bases, and 13 bases lay outside the gene matches. The CDR3 has 16 residues. CDR3 nucleotide sequence: TGTGCCAGCAGCGACTTTGTAGGACAGGGGATTCATGAGCAGTTCTTC. Amino acid sequence: CASSDFVGQGIHEQFF.

The J gene is TRBJ1-2, the V gene TRBV10-3; 11 bases fit TRBD1. Germline trimming cut 0 bases from V and 4 bases from J; bases unmatched to any gene: 4. This CDR3 has 16 amino acids. Germline lookup yields CDR1 ENHRY and CDR2 SYGVKD. The CDR3 DNA sequence: TGTGCCATCAGTGAGTCGGACAGGGGGCATCGCTATGGCTACACCTTC. It translates to CAISESDRGHRYGYTF.

This clone was seen a handful of times. The genes are TRBV9 and TRBJ2-7; 7 nucleotides match TRBD2. With 10 bases clipped from V and 6 bases from J, the junction kept 4 bases outside the gene matches. CDR1 and CDR2 from the germline V gene are SGDLS and YYNGEE. This CDR3 comprises 10 residues. The CDR3 here is CAGTGGEQYF. In DNA, the CDR3 is TGTGCCGGGACGGGGGGCGAGCAGTACTTC.

This clone was recorded once. The V call is TRBV4-3, the J call TRBJ1-4, with TRBD1 identical over 9 bases. This CDR3 has 13 residues. Per the germline V gene, CDR1 is LGHNA and CDR2 is YSLEER. Trimming at V came to 5 bases and at J to 6 bases, leaving 1 base not matched to a gene. As DNA, the CDR3 is TGCGCCAGCAGCACAGGGGGCTATGAAAAACTGTTTTTT. This codes for CASSTGGYEKLFF.

In its sample, this clone was seen once. The V call is TRBV19, the J call TRBJ1-5; 8 positions match TRBD1. This CDR3 has 15 amino acids. Trimming at V came to 8 bases and at J to 5 bases, leaving 11 bases not matched to a gene. CDR1 is LNHDA and CDR2 is SQIVND in the germline V gene (reference sequence). CDR3 region: CASRVQGARDQPQHF. The CDR3 nucleotides are TGTGCCAGTCGCGTCCAGGGGGCGAGGGATCAGCCCCAGCATTTT.

The chain joins TRBV5-1 to TRBJ2-7; 9 nucleotides align to TRBD1. V gave up 4 bases and J gave up 2 bases; unmatched junction bases: 13. CDR1 is SGHRS and CDR2 is YFSETQ in the germline V gene. The CDR3 has 17 residues. This chain's CDR3 is CASSNTMTGGSTYEQYF. CDR3 in DNA: TGCGCCAGCAGCAATACCATGACAGGGGGTTCTACCTACGAGCAGTACTTC. Combining the CDR3 with reference TRBV5-1 and TRBJ2-7 gives the whole variable domain KAGVTQTPRYLIKTRGQQVTLSCSPISGHRSVSWYQQTPGQGLQFLFEYFSETQRNKGNFPGRFSGRQFSNSRSEMNVSTLELGDSALYLCASSNTMTGGSTYEQYFGPGTRLTVT.

The V call is TRBV4-3, the J call TRBJ2-1; TRBD2 is a possible D gene (5 bases). Trimming took 4 bases from V and 0 from J, leaving 10 bases between them. Germline assignment: CDR1 LGHNA and CDR2 YSLEER. CDR3 length: 15 residues. For the CDR3, the DNA is TGCGCCAGCAGCCCGACGGGGAGCTCCTACAATGAGCAGTTCTTC. Translating gives CASSPTGSSYNEQFF.

This clone was detected only a few times. The chain joins TRBV6-4 to TRBJ2-1; 7 positions match TRBD1. The trim removed 3 bases at V and 4 bases at J, leaving 6 bases unmatched. The CDR3 loop spans 15 amino acids. Per germline, CDR1 MRHNA and CDR2 SNTAGT. The CDR3 spells CASSEGQGDYNEQFF. The CDR3 DNA follows: TGTGCCAGCAGTGAAGGTCAGGGGGATTACAATGAGCAGTTCTTC.

The genes are TRBV5-8 and TRBJ1-1; no reliable D call. This CDR3 comprises 13 residues. V gave up 1 base and J gave up 1 base, with 5 bases separating them. The germline gives CDR1 SGHTS, CDR2 YDEGEE. The CDR3 DNA reads as TGTGCCAGCAGCTTGAACAAGAACACTGAAGCTTTCTTT. This codes for CASSLNKNTEAFF.

This clone was observed a single time. The chain uses TRBV2 and TRBJ2-2; D is perhaps TRBD2 (5 bases). The CDR3 has 15 amino acids. The germline V and J ends were trimmed by 4 bases and 0 bases, with 9 bases remaining between them. The germline V gene encodes CDR1 SNHLY and CDR2 FYNNEI. This CDR3 is CASSVQRTNTGELFF. The CDR3 nucleotides are TGTGCCAGCAGTGTCCAGCGGACGAACACCGGGGAGCTGTTTTTT.

In its sample, this clone was seen once. The J gene is TRBJ1-5, the V gene TRBV19; D ambiguous. This CDR3 is built from 15 residues. The germline V gene has CDR1 LNHDA and CDR2 SQIVND (reference sequence). Trimming took off 0 bases at V and 1 base at J, with 7 bases between the two ends. CDR3 residues: CASSIDGGSNQPQHF. The CDR3 DNA sequence: TGTGCCAGTAGTATAGATGGCGGCAGCAATCAGCCCCAGCATTTT.

The V gene is TRBV7-6, the J gene TRBJ1-2; the D is unclear. The CDR3 runs 17 residues. V was trimmed by 2 bases and J by 6 bases, leaving 22 bases between them. Germline V gene lookup returns CDR1 SGHVS and CDR2 FNYEAQ. CDR3 region: CASSLMSRTPSPNGYTF. The DNA of the CDR3 is TGTGCCAGCAGCTTAATGTCCCGAACTCCCTCTCCTAATGGCTACACCTTC.

The rearrangement joins TRBV9 to TRBJ1-4; no definite D call. This CDR3 spans 15 amino acids. The V gene's germline CDR1 is SGDLS and CDR2 YYNGEE. Trimming took off 0 bases at V and 8 bases at J, with 14 bases between the two ends. CDR3 sequence (DNA): TGTGCCAGCAGCGTAGAGGGAGGGTTTGGGGAAAAACTGTTTTTT. Translated, it gives CASSVEGGFGEKLFF.

The chain links TRBV7-3 to TRBJ2-1, with D unresolved. The germline V gene has CDR1 SGHTA and CDR2 FQGTGA. Trimming pared 3 bases from V and 0 bases from J, leaving 9 bases between. The CDR3 has 15 residues. DNA of the CDR3: TGTGCCAGCAGCTTTATAGCCTCCTCCTACAATGAGCAGTTCTTC. Amino acids: CASSFIASSYNEQFF.

The V call is TRBV6-1, the J call TRBJ1-6; D perhaps matches TRBD1 (6 bases). The CDR3 has 14 residues. V lost 1 base to trimming and J lost 9 bases, with 10 bases between them. Germline V CDR1 and CDR2: MNHNS, SASEGT. This CDR3 reads CASSEDRESSPLHF. CDR3 DNA sequence: TGTGCCAGCAGTGAAGACAGGGAAAGTTCACCCCTCCACTTT.

J is TRBJ1-1 and V is TRBV4-1; D is undetermined. The ends were cut back, 6 bases at V and 4 bases at J, with 18 bases in the middle. The CDR3 spans 15 residues. Germline CDR1 and CDR2: MGHRA and YSYEKL. The CDR3 is CASRPLGEGSTEAFF. In DNA form, the CDR3 reads TGCGCCAGCAGACCCCTCGGGGAAGGGAGCACTGAAGCTTTCTTT.

This clone was detected only a few times. The gene calls are TRBV5-4 and TRBJ1-1, with TRBD1 as a possible D gene (6 bases). This CDR3 has 15 amino acids. From germline, CDR1 is SGHNT and CDR2 YYREEE (reference sequence). Deletions cut 3 bases from V and 1 base from J, with 13 bases between. This CDR3 reads CASSSMMTGNTEAFF. CDR3 DNA sequence: TGTGCCAGCAGCTCGATGATGACAGGGAACACTGAAGCTTTCTTT.

V usage is TRBV10-3 and J usage is TRBJ2-1, with a possible D match to TRBD2 (6 bases). This CDR3 contains 14 residues. In germline, CDR1 is ENHRY, CDR2 SYGVKD. V lost 4 bases and J 8 bases, leaving 15 bases between the germline ends. The CDR3 protein is CAISGGSGRDEQFF. CDR3 bases: TGTGCCATCAGTGGGGGGAGCGGGCGGGATGAGCAGTTCTTC.

The genes are TRBV9 and TRBJ1-3, with D uncertain. This CDR3 is 17 amino acids long. With 2 bases removed from V and 0 bases from J, the gap between germline ends came to 15 bases. CDR1 and CDR2 (germline): SGDLS, YYNGEE. CDR3 residues: CASSVRAGSISGNTIYF. CDR3 DNA sequence: TGTGCCAGCAGCGTGAGGGCAGGATCAATCTCTGGAAACACCATATATTTT.

V and J are TRBV25-1 and TRBJ1-5; a possible D gene is TRBD1 (6 bases). Trimming shortened V by 6 bases and J by 4 bases, and 13 bases separated the two germline ends. This CDR3 has 14 residues. In germline, CDR1 is MGHDK, CDR2 SYGVNS. In nucleotides, the CDR3 is TGTGCCAGCAGAGAAACAGGGACAAATCAGCCCCAGCATTTT. Its translation: CASRETGTNQPQHF.

This clone was seen just once. V usage is TRBV20-1 and J usage is TRBJ1-2; maybe TRBD1 (6 bases). V was trimmed by 3 bases and J by 6 bases, leaving 14 bases between them. The CDR3 totals 13 residues. CDR1 is DFQATT, CDR2 SNEGSKA, per germline (reference sequence). The chain's CDR3 is CSASPGHSDGYTF. The CDR3, as DNA: TGCAGTGCTAGTCCGGGACACTCCGATGGCTACACCTTC.

The CDR3: CASSRIAGGQDNEQFF. DNA of the CDR3: TGCGCCAGCAGCAGAATAGCGGGGGGGCAGGACAATGAGCAGTTCTTC. The chain combines TRBV5-1 with TRBJ2-1; TRBD2 aligns across 11 bases. The germline V gene encodes CDR1 SGHRS and CDR2 YFSETQ. The CDR3 consists of 16 residues. J lost 5 bases, V lost 4 bases, and 8 bases had no gene match.

The chain recombines TRBV3-1 (or the pseudogene TRBV3-2) with TRBJ2-7, with TRBD1 identical over 8 bases. V was pared by 1 base and J by 9 bases, with 11 bases of the junction left unmatched. Germline V lookup: CDR1 LGHDT, CDR2 YNNKEL (reference sequence). The CDR3 is made up of 15 amino acids. CDR3 sequence: CASSQGPGQVRAQYF. The CDR3 DNA reads TGTGCCAGCAGCCAAGGTCCGGGACAGGTACGCGCGCAGTACTTC.